The entry below describes one T cell receptor (beta chain). Its target is not known. The data were obtained in a study of beta chain features in type 1 diabetes. At the level of the study: In all, more than 90,000,000 sorted cells from all samples were analyzed.

The study's findings and limits: Moderate but significant shortening of TCRB CDR3s was recorded in all four CD4+ subsets from Type 1 diabetes patients. PCR, the amplification step, might favor shorter templates, equally in patients and controls. Whether HLA type affects TCRB rearrangement stayed undetermined in the present work.

The isolated RNA, all of it, was reverse transcribed, so expressed TCRB transcripts were what got sequenced. TCRdb's copy holds only in-frame clones and misses some; the assay was immunoSEQ multiplex PCR. The sample contains approximately 600,000 clones, roughly 12% of which appear only once. This TCR came from a man between 25 and 39 years old with type 1 diabetes. Sequencing was performed on naive CD4+ T cells from blood.

CDR3 sequence: CASCRAQDEKLFF. The CDR3 DNA is TGTGCCAGTTGCAGGGCCCAGGATGAAAAACTGTTTTTT. V usage is TRBV6-5 and J usage is TRBJ1-4, with D possibly TRBD1 on 5 matching bases. Germline V gives CDR1 MNHEY, CDR2 SVGAGI. The CDR3 totals 13 residues. Trimming removed 9 bases from V and 6 bases from J, with 14 bases in between.